The sequence of this T cell receptor (beta chain) was determined in a study of regulatory dendritic cells for organ transplantation. Study observations and caveats: Memory T cells were less diverse than naive, with memory CD8+ most oligoclonal. Memory CD8+ clonal expansion seemed more limited with regulatory than mature dendritic cells.

On this clone: Its antigen remains unidentified.

Trimming shortened V by 5 bases and J by 5 bases, and 16 bases separated the two germline ends. The CDR3 has 16 residues. Germline CDR1 SGHNT, CDR2 YENEEA. Profiled with immunoSEQ multiplex PCR; TCRdb holds only in-frame clones, not every one. The sample yields tens of thousands of clones, roughly 85% seen once. Sequenced: naive CD4+ T cells from blood. Subset here: CD45RA+ naive T cells. This TCR was sampled from a human donor in good health. The genes are TRBV11-3 and TRBJ1-6, with D maybe TRBD1 (6 bases). The CDR3 region is CASSNPTTGDNSPLHF. The CDR3 DNA sequence: TGTGCCAGCAGCAACCCCACGACAGGAGATAATTCACCCCTCCACTTT. The complete variable domain, with remaining parts taken from reference TRBV11-3 and TRBJ1-6, reads EAGVVQSPRYKIIEKKQPVAFWCNPISGHNTLYWYLQNLGQGPELLIRYENEEAVDDSQLPKDRFSAERLKGVDSTLKIQPAELGDSAVYLCASSNPTTGDNSPLHFGNGTRLTVT.